The 3 T cell receptor beta chains given below trace back to one sample, sequenced in a study of blood T cell repertoires in COVID-19. Assay used: immunoSEQ multiplex PCR; TCRdb lists only in-frame clones, some missing. The sample consists of just over 90,000 clones, 80% of them appearing once. Sequenced: peripheral blood. The receptors originated from a human donor in a cohort sampled during active COVID-19.

The rearrangement links TRBV28 to TRBJ2-1; no reliable D call. Per germline, CDR1 MDHEN and CDR2 SYDVKM. The CDR3 is made up of 14 amino acids. V lost 3 bases and J 4 bases, leaving 10 bases between the germline ends. The CDR3 region is CASSLMRQYNEQFF. The CDR3, as DNA: TGTGCCAGCAGTTTGATGCGTCAATACAATGAGCAGTTCTTC.

The V gene is TRBV6-2 or TRBV6-3, the J gene TRBJ2-7, with 15 nucleotides matching TRBD2. CDR1 and CDR2 (germline): MNHEY, SVGEGT. The CDR3 spans 17 residues. Trimming cost V 2 bases and J 9 bases; bases outside gene matches: 11. This CDR3 reads CASSYRTSGGVIRGQYF. In nucleotides, the CDR3 is TGTGCCAGCAGTTACCGGACTAGCGGGGGGGTTATACGAGGGCAGTACTTC.

The sample holds one count of this clone. This chain links TRBV5-1 with TRBJ2-3; 11 bases agree with TRBD2. The CDR3 loop spans 15 amino acids. Germline V lookup: CDR1 SGHRS, CDR2 YFSETQ. V shed 4 bases, J shed 3 bases, and the junction held 4 bases outside the gene matches. The CDR3 DNA reads TGCGCCAGCAGCCGAACTAGCGGGGGAACAGATACGCAGTATTTT. Translated: CASSRTSGGTDTQYF.